The 9 T cell receptor beta chains presented below share a single source sample, sequenced in a study of technical replicates of blood from a handful of donors. Sequenced by immunoSEQ multiplex PCR; TCRdb stores in-frame clones only, minus some. The sample lists about 88,000 clones, around 94% seen once, with over 0.2% in the top ten. The sequenced sample consisted of T cells isolated from PBMCs. The origin of the receptors is a human donor in good health.

This chain uses TRBV2 with TRBJ1-1; D is undetermined. CDR3 length: 12 residues. The germline V gene has CDR1 SNHLY and CDR2 FYNNEI. Between the trimmed V and J ends, which lost 5 bases and 9 bases, there was a span of 13 bases. The CDR3 DNA reads as TGTGCCAGCAGTTACGCTCCTGCTAAAGCTTTCTTT. Its translation: CASSYAPAKAFF.

The chain recombines TRBV27 with TRBJ2-5; tentative D call: TRBD1 (6 bases). CDR3 length equals 14 residues. Trimming cost V 4 bases and J 7 bases, with 16 bases left between them. Germline V CDR1 and CDR2: MNHEY, SMNVEV (reference sequence). In DNA form, the CDR3 reads TGTGCCAGCAGTTCGCACAGGGTCAAAGGGACCCAGTACTTC. Translating gives CASSSHRVKGTQYF.

Of note for this clone: At one of its ends the junction is not consistent with the germline gene, which may arise from a read error. The V gene is TRBV7-3, the J gene TRBJ2-1; 7 bases fit TRBD2. Looked up from germline, CDR1 is SGHTA and CDR2 is FQGTGA. The CDR3 is made up of 17 amino acids. CDR3 residues: CASSLTPTSVYKGEQFF. For the CDR3, the DNA is TGTGCCAGCAGCCTAACCCCTACTAGCGTGTACAAGGGCGAGCAGTTCTTC.

The chain has TRBV7-8 and TRBJ2-2; possible D gene TRBD2, 6 bases. Germline CDR1 and CDR2: SGHVS and FQNEAQ. The V end was cut by 5 bases, the J end by 6 bases, with 10 bases between. This CDR3 region has 13 residues. The CDR3 sequence is CASSPRRAGELFF. DNA for the CDR3: TGTGCCAGCAGCCCCCGGAGGGCCGGGGAGCTGTTTTTT.

With regard to this clone: The sample holds other DNA sequences that translate to the same CDR3. The V and J genes are TRBV5-1 and TRBJ2-5; 9 nucleotides agree with TRBD1. The CDR3 length is 14 residues. Germline V gene sequence: CDR1 SGHRS, CDR2 YFSETQ. Trimming cost V 2 bases and J 2 bases; bases outside gene matches: 1. The CDR3 DNA follows: TGCGCCAGCAGCTTAGACAGGGGGCAAGAGACCCAGTACTTC. It encodes CASSLDRGQETQYF.

The chain recombines TRBV19 with TRBJ2-4; 7 bases are a match to TRBD1. J gave up 0 bases and V 7 bases, and 6 bases lay outside the gene matches. The CDR3 has 15 residues. Germline CDR1 LNHDA, CDR2 SQIVND (reference sequence). The CDR3 DNA reads TGTGCCAGTAAGTATGGGACAGTAGCCAAAAACATTCAGTACTTC. Translation: CASKYGTVAKNIQYF.

A single count supports this clone. The rearrangement uses TRBV9 and TRBJ1-2; 7 nucleotides line up with TRBD1. V dropped 7 bases and J dropped 2; count of bases not matched to a gene: 8. Germline V gives CDR1 SGDLS, CDR2 YYNGEE. The CDR3 is 14 amino acids. CDR3 sequence reads: CASASGRGNYGYTF. The CDR3 nucleotides are TGTGCCAGCGCCTCAGGCAGGGGGAACTATGGCTACACCTTC.

This sequence joins TRBV19 and TRBJ2-7, with D perhaps TRBD1 (5 bases). CDR1 is LNHDA, CDR2 SQIVND, per germline (reference sequence). Trimming took 5 bases from V and 4 from J, leaving 15 bases between them. The CDR3 has 14 amino acids. In DNA, the CDR3 is TGTGCCAGTAGTGTTAGTTTTGACAGTTACGAGCAGTACTTC. This gives the protein CASSVSFDSYEQYF.

The chain recombines TRBV27 with TRBJ2-7; D might be TRBD1 (6 bases). CDR3 length: 17 amino acids. Trimming cost V 5 bases and J 5 bases, with 25 bases left between them. From germline, CDR1 is MNHEY and CDR2 SMNVEV (reference sequence). As DNA, the CDR3 is TGTGCCAGCAGTCCCGCGACCTGGACAGTAATCGCCCACGAGCAGTACTTC. Residues: CASSPATWTVIAHEQYF.